These T cell receptor beta chains were read from a single sample in a study of regulatory T cells in long-lasting Graves disease. A single record per CDR3 protein comes from TCRdb applying MiXCR to the multiplex PCR reads. Here the sample spans about 560,000 distinct CDR3 sequences, around 16% being singletons. The data also belong to a second study, concerning T cells in Graves' hyperthyroidism and ophthalmopathy.

The sequencing used peripheral blood mononuclear cells (PBMCs), collected at new diagnosis, from a patient treated with antithyroid drugs. The origin of the receptors is a man aged 18 to 30 with Graves disease. Each CDR3 is given with its conserved first and last residue. The order of the fields is J gene, clone size, V gene, D gene, CDR3 protein, CDR3 DNA. A D gene is named only where the DNA matches it firmly. Size tells how often a clone was seen (once, few, many) or the class of an expanded clone, and some rows leave it out.

j_call: TRBJ2-2
clone_size: .
v_call: TRBV5-1
d_call: .
cdr3_aa: CASSLASYEGTRSNTGELFF
cdr3_nt: TGCGCCAGCAGCTTGGCCTCTTACGAGGGCACCCGCTCGAACACCGGGGAGCTGTTTTTT

j_call: TRBJ2-1
clone_size: .
v_call: TRBV20-1
d_call: TRBD2
cdr3_aa: CSARRLAAWNEQFF
cdr3_nt: TGCAGTGCCCGAAGACTAGCTGCTTGGAATGAGCAGTTCTTC

j_call: TRBJ2-5
clone_size: few
v_call: TRBV12-3/TRBV12-4
d_call: TRBD2
cdr3_aa: CASSLGRLAGGGETQYF
cdr3_nt: TGTGCCAGCAGTTTAGGCCGACTAGCGGGAGGGGGGGAGACCCAGTACTTC

j_call: TRBJ2-5
clone_size: many
v_call: TRBV12-3/TRBV12-4
d_call: TRBD1
cdr3_aa: CASSRLDRDQETQYF
cdr3_nt: TGTGCCAGCAGTCGGTTAGACAGGGACCAAGAGACCCAGTACTTC

j_call: TRBJ1-5
clone_size: many
v_call: TRBV10-3
d_call: .
cdr3_aa: CATKSSESNQPQHF
cdr3_nt: TGTGCCACCAAAAGCAGCGAGAGCAATCAGCCCCAGCATTTT

j_call: TRBJ1-5
clone_size: .
v_call: TRBV2
d_call: TRBD1
cdr3_aa: CASSDRGLGNRPQHF
cdr3_nt: TGTGCCAGCAGCGACAGGGGTCTCGGCAATCGGCCCCAGCATTTT

j_call: TRBJ2-5
clone_size: many
v_call: TRBV20-1
d_call: .
cdr3_aa: CSARGYSPGQSEETQYF
cdr3_nt: TGCAGTGCTAGAGGGTACTCCCCCGGGCAGAGTGAAGAGACCCAGTACTTC

j_call: TRBJ1-2
clone_size: many
v_call: TRBV2
d_call: .
cdr3_aa: CASSGTNPAGGYTF
cdr3_nt: TGTGCCAGCAGTGGAACAAACCCGGCGGGGGGCTACACCTTC

j_call: TRBJ2-3
clone_size: .
v_call: TRBV19
d_call: .
cdr3_aa: CASSIRQVGDTQYF
cdr3_nt: TGTGCCAGTAGTATCCGTCAGGTAGGAGATACGCAGTATTTT

j_call: TRBJ2-3
clone_size: many
v_call: TRBV5-1
d_call: .
cdr3_aa: CASSPPAAARTDTQYF
cdr3_nt: TGCGCCAGCAGCCCACCCGCGGCAGCTCGCACAGATACGCAGTATTTT

j_call: TRBJ2-4
clone_size: many
v_call: TRBV5-1
d_call: .
cdr3_aa: CASSLGRGENIQYF
cdr3_nt: TGCGCCAGCAGCCTGGGACGCGGGGAAAACATTCAGTACTTC

j_call: TRBJ2-1
clone_size: .
v_call: TRBV4-1
d_call: TRBD1
cdr3_aa: CASSQEGTDNEQFF
cdr3_nt: TGCGCCAGCAGCCAAGAGGGGACAGACAATGAGCAGTTCTTC

j_call: TRBJ2-1
clone_size: once
v_call: TRBV7-6
d_call: TRBD2
cdr3_aa: CASSQTSGRLHSYNEQFF
cdr3_nt: TGTGCCAGCAGCCAGACTAGCGGGAGGCTACATTCCTACAATGAGCAGTTCTTC

j_call: TRBJ1-2
clone_size: many
v_call: TRBV12-3/TRBV12-4
d_call: .
cdr3_aa: CASSSTLAYGYTF
cdr3_nt: TGTGCCAGCAGTTCGACCCTGGCCTATGGCTACACCTTC

j_call: TRBJ1-1
clone_size: .
v_call: TRBV10-3
d_call: .
cdr3_aa: CAILGTQNTEAFF
cdr3_nt: TGTGCCATCCTCGGGACACAGAACACTGAAGCTTTCTTT

j_call: TRBJ1-1
clone_size: .
v_call: TRBV19
d_call: .
cdr3_aa: CASRGARVNTEAFF
cdr3_nt: TGTGCCAGTAGAGGCGCTCGGGTGAACACTGAAGCTTTCTTT

j_call: TRBJ2-5
clone_size: many
v_call: TRBV15
d_call: .
cdr3_aa: CATSRDEEETQYF
cdr3_nt: TGTGCCACCAGCAGAGACGAAGAGGAGACCCAGTACTTC

j_call: TRBJ2-7
clone_size: .
v_call: TRBV5-6
d_call: .
cdr3_aa: CASSSGPNEQYF
cdr3_nt: TGTGCCAGCAGCTCCGGGCCGAACGAGCAGTACTTC

j_call: TRBJ1-1
clone_size: .
v_call: TRBV18
d_call: TRBD1
cdr3_aa: CASSQGAETEAFF
cdr3_nt: TGTGCCAGCTCACAGGGGGCAGAAACTGAAGCTTTCTTT

j_call: TRBJ1-2
clone_size: once
v_call: TRBV19
d_call: .
cdr3_aa: CASSVQEFNYGYTF
cdr3_nt: TGTGCCAGTAGTGTACAGGAGTTTAACTATGGCTACACCTTC

j_call: TRBJ2-1
clone_size: .
v_call: TRBV10-3
d_call: TRBD2
cdr3_aa: CAISQREGLLGEQFF
cdr3_nt: TGTGCCATCTCACAGCGGGAGGGACTACTTGGTGAGCAGTTCTTC

j_call: TRBJ1-3
clone_size: .
v_call: TRBV6-1
d_call: .
cdr3_aa: CASSKGWSSGNTIYF
cdr3_nt: TGTGCCAGCAGTAAGGGGTGGAGCTCTGGAAACACCATATATTTT

j_call: TRBJ2-1
clone_size: few
v_call: TRBV4-1
d_call: .
cdr3_aa: CASSQDWGGGAYNEQFF
cdr3_nt: TGCGCCAGCAGCCAAGATTGGGGAGGGGGCGCGTACAATGAGCAGTTCTTC